The rows below give T cell receptor beta chains drawn from one sample of a study of cytomegalovirus exposure and HLA in healthy donors. The table came from immunoSEQ multiplex PCR; TCRdb's copy has only in-frame clones and leaves some out. The table has over 200,000 clones, more than 75% seen once; the top ten hold 1.5% to 2%. The sequenced material came from PBMCs. These receptors were obtained from a woman aged 18-29 years in good health and CMV-seropositive. Both conserved end residues are part of each CDR3. The order of the fields is V gene, clone size, CDR3 length, D gene, J gene, CDR3 DNA, CDR3 protein. D genes are given only for firm matches. The size field is filled for only some rows; it gives once, few, many or a size class.

TRBV13	few	15	TRBD1	TRBJ2-7	TGTGCCAGCAGAGGCCTTCGGGGACAGAGCTACGAGCAGTACTTC	CASRGLRGQSYEQYF
TRBV30	once	12	TRBD1	TRBJ2-7	TGTGCCTGCGACAGGGGTGAGAACGAGCAGTACTTC	CACDRGENEQYF
TRBV9	.	14	.	TRBJ2-5	TGTGCCAGCAGCGTATCCCCCCGGCAAGAGACCCAGTACTTC	CASSVSPRQETQYF
TRBV29-1	.	14	TRBD1	TRBJ1-1	TGCAGCGCACGGACAGGGGCGATGAACACTGAAGCTTTCTTT	CSARTGAMNTEAFF
TRBV9	.	17	TRBD1	TRBJ2-6	TGTGCCAGCAGCGTTACAGGGGTCCGCTCTGGGGCCAACGTCCTGACTTTC	CASSVTGVRSGANVLTF
TRBV9	.	12	.	TRBJ1-2	TGTGCCAGCAGCGGAGCCCTCGGGGGCTACACCTTC	CASSGALGGYTF
TRBV7-9	.	16	.	TRBJ1-2	TGTGCCAGCAGCTTAGGCCCATCCAGGGGCCTATATGGCTACACCTTC	CASSLGPSRGLYGYTF
TRBV28	.	16	TRBD1	TRBJ2-2	TGTGCCAGCAGTACCCCTTGGGACAGGATTACCGGGGAGCTGTTTTTT	CASSTPWDRITGELFF
TRBV18	once	14	.	TRBJ1-5	TGTGCCAGCTCCAACGGGTATAGCAATCAGCCCCAGCATTTT	CASSNGYSNQPQHF
TRBV10-3	once	16	.	TRBJ2-1	TGTGCCATCACCCACCTTAAAGGAGCCCCCTACAATGAGCAGTTCTTC	CAITHLKGAPYNEQFF
TRBV19	.	15	.	TRBJ2-7	TGTGCCAGTAATCCGATTCCGGGACAAAGCTACGAGCAGTACTTC	CASNPIPGQSYEQYF
TRBV18	.	15	.	TRBJ2-2	TGTGCCAGCTCACGTCAGGGTAATTGGAACGGGGAGCTGTTTTTT	CASSRQGNWNGELFF
TRBV28	.	13	.	TRBJ1-2	TGTGCCAGCAGCCCCACAGGGAACTATGGCTACACCTTC	CASSPTGNYGYTF
TRBV10-1	once	15	TRBD1	TRBJ2-1	TGCGCCAGCAGCTACCGGACAGGGAATAGGAATGAGCAGTTCTTC	CASSYRTGNRNEQFF
TRBV11-2	.	17	.	TRBJ2-3	TGTGCCAGCAGCTTCCATCGTTTGGCGGGACTCACAGATACGCAGTATTTT	CASSFHRLAGLTDTQYF
TRBV5-6	.	15	.	TRBJ2-5	TGTGCCAGCAGCTTGTCTCAGGCCCTCCAAGAGACCCAGTACTTC	CASSLSQALQETQYF
TRBV2	few	16	TRBD2	TRBJ2-2	TGTGCCAGCAGTCTGGAGCGGGGTTCGAACACCGGGGAGCTGTTTTTT	CASSLERGSNTGELFF
TRBV6-1	medium-sized	16	TRBD2	TRBJ2-6	TGTGCCAGCAGTGGACTAGCGGGATCTGGGGCCAACGTCCTGACTTTC	CASSGLAGSGANVLTF
TRBV2	.	14	.	TRBJ1-4	TGTGCCAGCAAGGGGGACCGCTCTAATGAAAAACTGTTTTTT	CASKGDRSNEKLFF
TRBV27	.	14	TRBD2	TRBJ2-7	TGTGCCAGCAGCTTACTAGCGGCCTCCTACGAGCAGTACTTC	CASSLLAASYEQYF
TRBV18	once	16	TRBD1	TRBJ1-1	TGTGCCAGCTCACCACCCCAGGGGGCGGGGGTCACTGAAGCTTTCTTT	CASSPPQGAGVTEAFF
TRBV27	.	15	.	TRBJ1-1	TGTGCCAGCAGTTTAGCAAAGGACAGTTACACTGAAGCTTTCTTT	CASSLAKDSYTEAFF
TRBV9	.	16	TRBD1	TRBJ2-1	TGTGCCAGCAGCGTAGCGTTGACAGGGGCATGGAATGAGCAGTTCTTC	CASSVALTGAWNEQFF
TRBV7-8	.	19	.	TRBJ1-3	TGTGCCAGCAGCTTAGCGCTCCCGGCCAGGGTTTATTCTGGAAACACCATATATTTT	CASSLALPARVYSGNTIYF
TRBV9	few	14	.	TRBJ2-4	TGTGCCAGCAGCCCGAGAGATGAAGTAAACATTCAGTACTTC	CASSPRDEVNIQYF
TRBV4-1	.	13	.	TRBJ1-1	TGCGCCAGCAGCCAAGAAGGGGCCACTGAAGCTTTCTTT	CASSQEGATEAFF
TRBV27	.	14	TRBD2	TRBJ2-7	TGTGCCAGCAGTTTAAGCGGGAGGGCCTACGAGCAGTACTTC	CASSLSGRAYEQYF
TRBV11-2	.	15	.	TRBJ1-2	TGTGCCAGCAGCCGACCCGCCCGGGTTAACTATGGCTACACCTTC	CASSRPARVNYGYTF
TRBV29-1	.	14	.	TRBJ2-7	TGCAGCGTTGAAAGTACGGGGGAGGACTACGAGCAGTACTTC	CSVESTGEDYEQYF
TRBV21-1	.	17	.	TRBJ1-3	TGTGCCAGCAGGGAAAATCCACTGACAGTCTCTGGAAACACCATATATTTT	CASRENPLTVSGNTIYF
TRBV7-9	.	15	TRBD2	TRBJ2-7	TGTGCCAGCGGGACTAGCGGGAGGGTGGACTACGAGCAGTACTTC	CASGTSGRVDYEQYF
TRBV6-1	.	15	TRBD1	TRBJ2-1	TGTGCCAGCAGTAAAAGCCGGGACAGCTCCAATGAGCAGTTCTTC	CASSKSRDSSNEQFF
TRBV19	once	15	TRBD1	TRBJ1-1	TGTGCCAGTAGTATAGTCTGGACAGGGTTAGCTGAAGCTTTCTTT	CASSIVWTGLAEAFF
TRBV4-1	.	17	TRBD2	TRBJ2-1	TGCGCCAGCAGCGAAGCTCCAGGACTAGCGGAGTACAATGAGCAGTTCTTC	CASSEAPGLAEYNEQFF
TRBV14	.	15	.	TRBJ1-3	TGTGCCAGCAGCCAAGACTGGCACCCAGGAAACACCATATATTTT	CASSQDWHPGNTIYF
TRBV19	.	14	.	TRBJ1-1	TGTGCCAGTAGTCTACCAGGGTTCGGAACTGAAGCTTTCTTT	CASSLPGFGTEAFF
TRBV6-6	.	16	TRBD2	TRBJ2-7	TGTGCCAGCAGTCACCCAGGGCTAGCGGGGAACTACGAGCAGTACTTC	CASSHPGLAGNYEQYF
TRBV29-1	.	14	.	TRBJ1-1	TGCAGCGTTGCGGAGAGGCAGGGTTGGACTGAAGCTTTCTTT	CSVAERQGWTEAFF
TRBV6-5	few	12	.	TRBJ1-5	TGTGCCAGCAGCCAGGGGAATCAGCCCCAGCATTTT	CASSQGNQPQHF